The 24 T cell receptor beta chains below were found in one sample sequenced in a study of blood T cells in healthy people across ages. A sample-barcoded 5' primer and a J-beta primer mix were used in a second PCR of roughly 6 to 11 cycles. MiXCR, run by TCRdb on the 5' RACE reads, gives a single entry per CDR3 protein. This sample carries just under 900,000 distinct CDR3 sequences, about 28% of them seen once, and the ten largest clones take around 16%. What was sequenced was blood. The origin of the receptors is a woman at least 80 years old in good health.

This chain uses TRBV3-1 with TRBJ2-6; no reliable D call. Germline V gene data show CDR1 as LGHDT and CDR2 as YNNKEL (reference sequence). The V and J ends lost 0 bases and 0 bases respectively, with 9 bases between them. This CDR3 has 17 amino acids. CDR3 in DNA: TGTGCCAGCAGCCAAGATGCTCATGTCTCTGGGGCCAACGTCCTGACTTTC. Amino acids: CASSQDAHVSGANVLTF.

The sample holds a few counts of this clonotype. The chain recombines TRBV12-3 or TRBV12-4 with TRBJ2-5, with 10 bases that match TRBD2. V dropped 3 bases and J dropped 4; count of bases not matched to a gene: 11. The CDR3 is 17 residues long. In nucleotides, the CDR3 is TGTGCCAGCAGTTTTGCGGGCCTAGCGGGGGTGGGAGAGACCCAGTACTTC. Amino acids: CASSFAGLAGVGETQYF.

This clonotype was observed at least ten times. The chain uses TRBV20-1 and TRBJ2-1, with D perhaps being TRBD1 or TRBD2 (6 bases each). V lost 4 bases to trimming and J lost 4 bases, with 20 bases between them. Per the germline V gene, CDR1 is DFQATT and CDR2 is SNEGSKA (reference sequence). This CDR3 has 16 amino acids. Here the CDR3 reads CSAIGRMGGTYNEQFF. The CDR3 nucleotides are TGCAGTGCTATCGGGCGGATGGGGGGCACGTACAATGAGCAGTTCTTC.

The table lists this clonotype with a few counts. The CDR3 region has the DNA TGCGCCAGCAGCCAAGATTCAGGGCTTAACACAGATACGCAGTATTTT. This codes for CASSQDSGLNTDTQYF. This chain joins TRBV4-3 and TRBJ2-3; possible D gene TRBD1, 5 bases. This CDR3 is 16 amino acids long. The germline gives CDR1 LGHNA, CDR2 YSLEER. Trimming left V 0 bases short and J 2 bases short, with 12 bases between.

Details on this clonotype: A much larger clone sits a single nucleotide away, making a read error possible. This chain connects TRBV7-8 to TRBJ2-1; the match to TRBD2 covers 7 bases. The J call is doubtful: the DNA matches TRBJ2-7 better. Germline lookup yields CDR1 SGHVS and CDR2 FQNEAQ. The CDR3 loop spans 18 amino acids. The CDR3: CASSLVVRRGSSYNEQYF. CDR3 nucleotide sequence: TGTGCCAGCAGCTTAGTTGTACGGCGGGGGAGCTCCTACAATGAGCAGTACTTC.

This clonotype occurred a few times. A much larger clonotype is one base distant, so this may be a read error. The chain carries TRBV5-4 and TRBJ2-5, with TRBD2 matching 8 bases. The ends lost 4 bases at V and 11 bases at J; junction bases unmatched: 16. Germline CDR1 and CDR2: SGHNT and YYREEE (reference sequence). The CDR3 has 15 amino acids. The CDR3 nucleotides read TGTGCCAGCAGCCCCCGGGGTAGCGGGGCATCAGAGCAGTACTTC. This codes for CASSPRGSGASEQYF.

This clonotype was counted at least ten times. This sequence joins TRBV3-1 and TRBJ2-7; TRBD2 is a possible D gene (6 bases). V lost 8 bases to trimming and J lost 5 bases, with 19 bases between them. The length of the CDR3 is 14 residues. Germline V gives CDR1 LGHDT, CDR2 YNNKEL (reference sequence). Here the CDR3 reads CASGRSTSRNEQYF. The CDR3 DNA sequence: TGTGCCAGCGGTCGCTCGACTAGTCGCAACGAGCAGTACTTC.

In its sample, this clonotype was seen many times. The chain is built from TRBV7-7 and TRBJ2-5, with 8 nucleotides matching TRBD2. CDR1 is SSHAT and CDR2 is FNYEAQ in the germline V gene (reference sequence). After removal of 5 bases from V and 3 bases from J, the junction contained 5 bases not matched to a gene. The CDR3 is made up of 14 amino acids. The CDR3 loop is CASSASGGKETQYF. The CDR3 DNA reads as TGTGCCAGCAGCGCCAGCGGGGGAAAAGAGACCCAGTACTTC.

In its sample, this clonotype was seen many times. The CDR3 DNA is TGCGCCAGCAGCTTGGGCAGGGGGCTTGAGACCCAGTACTTC. Its protein is CASSLGRGLETQYF. The V gene is TRBV5-1, the J gene TRBJ2-5; 8 nucleotides align to TRBD1. Germline V gives CDR1 SGHRS, CDR2 YFSETQ. CDR3 length: 14 amino acids. The junction had 3 bases not matched to a gene; V was cut back by 0 bases and J by 5 bases.

This clonotype was detected ten times or more. The J gene is TRBJ2-3, the V gene TRBV4-3; 14 bases align to TRBD2. Germline assignment: CDR1 LGHNA and CDR2 YSLEER. The V gene end was trimmed by 1 base and the J gene end by 2 bases; junction bases not matched to a gene: 2. CDR3 length: 17 amino acids. As DNA, the CDR3 is TGCGCCAGCAGCCAAGGACTAGCGGGGGGGATCACAGATACGCAGTATTTT. It yields the protein CASSQGLAGGITDTQYF.

A word on this clonotype: This may be a read error, as it is one base from a much larger clone. The V call is TRBV20-1, the J call TRBJ2-1; D not certain. The CDR3 runs 10 residues. The V gene's germline CDR1 is DFQATT and CDR2 SNEGSKA (reference sequence). Trimming removed 7 bases at V and 8 bases at J, with 9 bases between. The CDR3 is CSVTYDEQFF. The CDR3 DNA is TGCAGTGTGACTTACGATGAGCAGTTCTTC.

This clonotype came up once. V usage is TRBV7-2 and J usage is TRBJ1-1; 7 bases are a match to TRBD1. J was trimmed by 4 bases and V by 3 bases; bases with no gene match: 5. The CDR3 has 14 residues. Germline assignment: CDR1 SGHTA and CDR2 FQGNSA. The CDR3 loop reads CASSFDSGGTEAFF. CDR3 in DNA: TGTGCCAGCAGCTTCGATTCAGGGGGCACTGAAGCTTTCTTT.

In this sample, this clonotype turned up many times. The genes are TRBV7-9 and TRBJ2-7; 8 bases map to TRBD1. The trim removed 5 bases at V and 3 bases at J, leaving 6 bases unmatched. The CDR3 is 14 residues long. Germline values: CDR1 SEHNR, CDR2 FQNEAQ (reference sequence). The CDR3 sequence: CASSARTGNYEQYF. DNA of the CDR3: TGTGCCAGCAGCGCTAGGACAGGGAACTACGAGCAGTACTTC.

The chain uses TRBV27 and TRBJ2-3, with D hard to call. This CDR3 is built from 11 residues. Germline V gives CDR1 MNHEY, CDR2 SMNVEV (reference sequence). The germline V and J ends were trimmed by 8 bases and 5 bases, with 8 bases remaining between them. The DNA for the CDR3 is TGTGCCAGCCGTAGGAGAGATACGCAGTATTTT. Its protein is CASRRRDTQYF.

This clonotype was seen a handful of times. A much larger clone is a single base away; this may be a read error. The V gene is TRBV2, the J gene TRBJ2-5; D is ambiguous. Germline values: CDR1 SNHLY, CDR2 FYNNEI. Trimming took 6 bases from V and 2 from J, leaving 10 bases between them. The length of the CDR3 is 13 residues. The CDR3 bases are TGTGCCAGCAGGGTAGGCAGGCAAGAGACCCAGTACTTC. It yields the protein CASRVGRQETQYF.

Regarding this clonotype: Being one base from a much bigger clone, this may be a read error. V is TRBV20-1 and J is TRBJ2-5; 11 bases are shared with TRBD2. Losses at the gene ends were 3 bases for V and 11 bases for J; bases not matched to a gene: 17. CDR3 size: 16 residues. CDR1 DFQATT and CDR2 SNEGSKA come from the germline V gene (reference sequence). The CDR3 loop reads CSARELAGASYNEQYF. In DNA form, the CDR3 reads TGCAGTGCTAGGGAACTAGCGGGGGCTTCCTACAATGAGCAGTACTTC.

This clonotype was detected many times. CDR3 nucleotides: TGTGCCAGCAGCTTACAGGGGGAAGATCAGCCCCAGCATTTT. As protein: CASSLQGEDQPQHF. V usage is TRBV7-9 and J usage is TRBJ1-5; 7 positions agree with TRBD1. Per germline, CDR1 SEHNR and CDR2 FQNEAQ (reference sequence). The length of the CDR3 is 14 residues. After removal of 2 bases from V and 5 bases from J, the junction contained 3 bases not matched to a gene.

Many counts were recorded for this clonotype. The chain joins TRBV12-3 or TRBV12-4 to TRBJ2-1, with TRBD2 matching over 14 bases. The CDR3 consists of 19 residues. Trimming at V came to 6 bases and at J to 0 bases, leaving 10 bases not matched to a gene. The chain's CDR3 is CASSGGLAGDKSSYNEQFF. The DNA of the CDR3 is TGTGCCAGCAGCGGGGGACTAGCGGGGGACAAAAGCTCCTACAATGAGCAGTTCTTC.

This clonotype was counted many times. The CDR3 nucleotides are TGCAGCGTCCCCGATTCTGGGGCCAACGTCCTGACTTTC. As protein: CSVPDSGANVLTF. The chain employs TRBV29-1 and TRBJ2-6; no clear D. The length of the CDR3 is 13 residues. From germline, CDR1 is SQVTM and CDR2 ANQGSEA. Trimming pared 6 bases from V and 1 base from J, leaving 7 bases between.

This clonotype came up once. V gene TRBV5-1 combines with J gene TRBJ2-1; 10 bases line up with TRBD2. Germline CDR1 is SGHRS and CDR2 is YFSETQ. The CDR3 has 18 amino acids. V gave up 4 bases and J gave up 1 base; unmatched junction bases: 11. The CDR3 is CASSPGLAGDLSYNEQFF. The DNA of the CDR3 is TGCGCCAGCAGCCCGGGGCTAGCGGGGGACTTATCCTACAATGAGCAGTTCTTC.

This clonotype was counted many times. V usage is TRBV6-2 or TRBV6-3 and J usage is TRBJ2-3, with 8 positions matching TRBD1. CDR3 length equals 11 residues. After removal of 5 bases from V and 13 bases from J, the junction contained 5 bases not matched to a gene. The germline CDR1 and CDR2 sequences are MNHEY and SVGEGT. CDR3 region: CASSLDREKYF. In DNA form, the CDR3 reads TGTGCCAGCAGTCTGGACAGGGAGAAGTATTTT.

The table lists this clonotype with many counts. The V gene is TRBV7-2, the J gene TRBJ2-7; a weak D match, TRBD1 (6 bases). Germline V gene data show CDR1 as SGHTA and CDR2 as FQGNSA. The V end lost 5 bases, the J end lost 6 bases, and 17 bases lay between the germline ends. The CDR3 contains 14 residues. The chain's CDR3 is CASSAHSQGFEQYF. The CDR3 nucleotides read TGTGCCAGCAGCGCCCACTCACAGGGATTCGAGCAGTACTTC. The whole variable domain, remainder taken from reference TRBV7-2 and TRBJ2-7, is GAGVSQSPSNKVTEKGKDVELRCDPISGHTALYWYRQSLGQGLEFLIYFQGNSAPDKSGLPSDRFSAERTGGSVSTLTIQRTQQEDSAVYLCASSAHSQGFEQYFGPGTRLTVT.

About this clonotype: A much larger clone lies a single base off, so this may be a read error. This chain connects TRBV6-1 to TRBJ2-3; D possibly corresponds to TRBD1 (7 bases). The germline CDR1 and CDR2 sequences are MNHNS and SASEGT. This CDR3 is 14 amino acids long. V dropped 6 bases and J dropped 11 bases, with 21 bases sitting between them. The CDR3 here is CASREGNRDRRQYF. For the CDR3, the DNA is TGTGCCAGCAGGGAGGGGAACCGGGACAGAAGGCAGTATTTT.

The V call is TRBV5-1, the J call TRBJ2-1, with TRBD1 as a possible D gene (6 bases). From germline, CDR1 is SGHRS and CDR2 YFSETQ. With 4 bases removed from V and 0 bases from J, the gap between germline ends came to 11 bases. CDR3 length: 15 residues. The DNA for the CDR3 is TGCGCCAGCAGCCACGGACAGTCCTCCTACAATGAGCAGTTCTTC. It is translated as CASSHGQSSYNEQFF.